This T cell receptor (beta chain) derives from a study of cytotoxic CD8 clonotypes in ibrutinib-treated CLL. Study at large: A mean of about 240,000 productive templates and 85,000 to 95,000 productive rearrangements was obtained per sample.

Sequenced by immunoSEQ multiplex PCR; TCRdb stores in-frame clones only, minus some. The table shows some 310,000 clones, with roughly 85% occurring only once. Germline CDR1 MNHEY, CDR2 SVGAGI. Trimming left V 2 bases short and J 9 bases short, with 12 bases between. This CDR3 region has 13 residues. This receptor was taken from a human donor with chronic lymphocytic leukemia. This sample comprised PBMCs, obtained before ibrutinib treatment. The V gene is TRBV6-5, the J gene TRBJ2-3; no reliable D call. CDR3 nucleotide sequence: TGTGCCAGCAGTTACAAAAGGGAATTGACGCAGTATTTT. It is translated as CASSYKRELTQYF.